Each of the 23 T cell receptor beta chains below was sequenced from the same sample in a study of T cell repertoires in cytomegalovirus infection (dated by TCRdb to between 2019 and 2020). Sequencing was carried out with an Illumina HiSeq 1500. TCRdb trimmed public reads at Q25 via fastp, called clones via MiXCR and kept in-frame beta chains. Every entry covers one CDR3 protein and lists the most common genes and DNA from its rows. Here the sample has about 770,000 distinct CDR3 sequences; under 35% occur a single time. The top ten clonotypes cover approximately 14% of the sample. Their antigens remain unidentified. In light of the paper, this sample's treatment or condition label describes: in vitro stimulation with specific CMV peptide epitopes to enrich CMV-specific T cells. Sequencing was performed on cultured CD8+ T cells from PBMCs, taken from culture after CMV antigen stimulation. These receptors were taken from a human donor in good health (CMV status not recorded). Some clones in this sample may be carry-over from other donors' samples.

V is TRBV28 and J is TRBJ1-1; perhaps TRBD1 as D (5 bases). CDR3 length equals 17 residues. Germline V lookup: CDR1 MDHEN, CDR2 SYDVKM. The V end was cut by 7 bases, the J end by 6 bases, with 27 bases between. DNA for the CDR3: TGTGCCAGCACCTCCTCCGGGGACCGCTATAAAGTCGCTGAAGCTTTCTTT. Amino acid sequence: CASTSSGDRYKVAEAFF.

This clonotype has a count of ten or more. This rearrangement joins TRBV2 to TRBJ2-1; TRBD2 matches 8 bases. CDR1 and CDR2 (germline): SNHLY, FYNNEI. This CDR3 comprises 15 residues. The ends lost 6 bases at V and 5 bases at J; junction bases unmatched: 9. CDR3 loop: CASRPLAGLDNEQFF. CDR3 sequence (DNA): TGTGCCAGCAGGCCCTTAGCGGGGTTAGACAATGAGCAGTTCTTC.

Only a few counts were recorded for this clonotype. The chain combines TRBV6-2 or TRBV6-3 with TRBJ1-2; tentative D call: TRBD1 (5 bases). This CDR3 is built from 13 residues. V lost 7 bases, J lost 3 bases, and 12 bases lay in between. Germline-derived CDR1 and CDR2 are MNHEY and SVGEGT. The CDR3 DNA reads as TGTGCCAGCAACAGGCTGCTTCACTATGGCTACACCTTC. Amino acid sequence: CASNRLLHYGYTF.

CDR3 sequence: CASWGSHEQFF. The CDR3 DNA reads as TGTGCCAGCTGGGGGAGCCATGAGCAGTTCTTC. V is TRBV6-6 and J is TRBJ2-1, with D perhaps matching TRBD1 or TRBD2 (5 bases each). The germline V gene encodes CDR1 MNHNY and CDR2 SVGAGI (reference sequence). CDR3 size: 11 residues. V lost 8 bases and J 8 bases, leaving 10 bases between the germline ends.

This clonotype was found a few times. The V and J genes are TRBV2 and TRBJ2-7; D is perhaps TRBD2 (5 bases). V was trimmed by 8 bases and J by 2 bases, leaving 16 bases between them. Germline CDR1 and CDR2: SNHLY and FYNNEI. This CDR3 has 14 residues. The CDR3 DNA is TGTGCCAGCGGACTTATTCAGGCGGCCTACGAGCAGTACTTC. Translation: CASGLIQAAYEQYF.

This clonotype was recorded at least ten times. The chain couples TRBV7-6 to TRBJ2-1; 7 bases fit TRBD2. The CDR3 covers 16 residues. CDR1 and CDR2 from the germline V gene are SGHVS and FNYEAQ. J gave up 5 bases and V 4 bases, and 11 bases lay outside the gene matches. CDR3 DNA sequence: TGTGCCAGCAGCTCCCCCGGGGGGACGGGAAACAATGAGCAGTTCTTC. Its protein product is CASSSPGGTGNNEQFF.

The CDR3: CASSYPSDRGLFTEAFF. CDR3 coding DNA: TGTGCCAGCAGTTACCCATCGGACAGGGGGCTGTTCACTGAAGCTTTCTTT. The chain recombines TRBV6-2 or TRBV6-3 with TRBJ1-1, with 11 positions matching TRBD1. CDR1 and CDR2 (germline): MNHEY, SVGEGT. V trimming: 2 bases; J trimming: 4 bases; junction bases outside the gene matches: 9. The CDR3 consists of 17 residues.

CDR3 bases: TGTGCCAGCAGTCCGCCGTTTAGCGGGGGGGAGGTCCCCAATGAGCAGTTCTTC. Residues: CASSPPFSGGEVPNEQFF. The rearrangement uses TRBV27 and TRBJ2-1, with 11 positions matching TRBD2. V dropped 5 bases and J dropped 6; count of bases not matched to a gene: 15. The CDR3 has 18 residues. Per the germline V gene, CDR1 is MNHEY and CDR2 is SMNVEV (reference sequence).

The J gene is TRBJ1-4, the V gene TRBV7-8; D unresolved. The length of the CDR3 is 15 residues. Germline CDR1 is SGHVS and CDR2 is FQNEAQ. V shed 8 bases and J shed 0 bases, with 13 bases lying between them. CDR3 sequence: CASRGRLATNEKLFF. The CDR3 nucleotides read TGTGCCAGCCGCGGTCGCCTTGCAACTAATGAAAAACTGTTTTTT. The full variable domain, completed using reference TRBV7-8 and TRBJ1-4, is GAGVSQSPRYKVAKRGQDVALRCDPISGHVSLFWYQQALGQGPEFLTYFQNEAQLDKSGLPSDRFFAERPEGSVSTLKIQRTQQEDSAVYLCASRGRLATNEKLFFGSGTQLSVL.

This clonotype was seen many times. Here the CDR3 DNA reads TGTGCCAGCAGCACATTCGTGGCGGGAGGATCCTACGAGCAGTACTTC. Translation: CASSTFVAGGSYEQYF. The V gene is TRBV7-8, the J gene TRBJ2-7, with 8 bases aligning to TRBD2. Germline V gene lookup returns CDR1 SGHVS and CDR2 FQNEAQ. V was clipped by 5 bases and J by 1 base; unmatched bases: 10. This CDR3 contains 16 residues. Full variable domain (outside the CDR3, taken from reference TRBV7-8 and TRBJ2-7): GAGVSQSPRYKVAKRGQDVALRCDPISGHVSLFWYQQALGQGPEFLTYFQNEAQLDKSGLPSDRFFAERPEGSVSTLKIQRTQQEDSAVYLCASSTFVAGGSYEQYFGPGTRLTVT.

The gene calls are TRBV27 and TRBJ1-2, with a tentative D call TRBD1 (5 bases). This CDR3 has 15 amino acids. Trimming left V 5 bases short and J 3 bases short, with 16 bases between. The germline V gene encodes CDR1 MNHEY and CDR2 SMNVEV (reference sequence). Here the CDR3 DNA reads TGTGCCAGCAGTCCAGTCGGGGGATCGGACTATGGCTACACCTTC. It codes for CASSPVGGSDYGYTF.

This clonotype was picked up a small number of times. The CDR3 nucleotides read TGTGCCAGCAGCCATCCCCTGGGTACTCCGGGGGGAGTCCTATTGGCTTTCTTT. This encodes CASSHPLGTPGGVLLAFF. V gene TRBV7-9 combines with J gene TRBJ1-1; D might be TRBD1 (5 bases). The CDR3 covers 18 residues. V was clipped by 5 bases and J by 11 bases, with 33 bases between them. CDR1 and CDR2 (germline): SEHNR, FQNEAQ (reference sequence).

This chain joins TRBV19 and TRBJ1-1; 9 bases align to TRBD1. Germline CDR1 reads LNHDA; CDR2 reads SQIVND (reference sequence). With V trimmed by 7 bases and J by 7 bases, 7 bases remained unmatched. This CDR3 contains 13 residues. CDR3 nucleotide sequence: TGTGCCAGTAAAAGGGACAGGGCTTTTGAAGCTTTCTTT. Its protein product is CASKRDRAFEAFF.

Comment on this clonotype: A junction boundary mismatches the germline segment, possibly from a read error. This chain connects TRBV2 to TRBJ2-3; 7 bases agree with TRBD2. Germline CDR1 reads SNHLY; CDR2 reads FYNNEI. This CDR3 is 14 amino acids long. The CDR3 DNA sequence: TGTGCCAGCACTACAGCGACTAGCACAGATACGCAGTCTTTT. It is translated as CASTTATSTDTQSF.

The chain carries TRBV27 and TRBJ2-7; D not certain. The CDR3 runs to 12 residues. Per germline, CDR1 MNHEY and CDR2 SMNVEV (reference sequence). Trimming cost V 8 bases and J 4 bases, with 12 bases left between them. The CDR3 DNA reads as TGTGCCAGCTCGATTGCCGGGTACGAGCAGTACTTC. Encoded protein: CASSIAGYEQYF.

The gene calls are TRBV19 and TRBJ2-2; no firm D call. The V gene's germline CDR1 is LNHDA and CDR2 SQIVND (reference sequence). Trimming shortened V by 5 bases and J by 7 bases, and 8 bases separated the two germline ends. CDR3 length equals 12 residues. The CDR3: CASSFLRGELFF. The CDR3 nucleotides are TGTGCCAGTAGTTTTTTGCGCGGGGAGCTGTTTTTT.

This chain connects TRBV2 to TRBJ2-1; 7 bases are shared with TRBD1. Germline CDR1 reads SNHLY; CDR2 reads FYNNEI. The CDR3 extends over 16 amino acids. The V gene end was trimmed by 1 base and the J gene end by 3 bases; junction bases not matched to a gene: 6. The CDR3 sequence: CASSEDKGASYNEQFF. The CDR3 DNA reads as TGTGCCAGCAGTGAAGACAAGGGGGCGAGCTACAATGAGCAGTTCTTC.

The rearrangement links TRBV5-6 to TRBJ1-5, with D perhaps matching TRBD1 (5 bases). Per the germline V gene, CDR1 is SGHDT and CDR2 is YYEEEE. Trimming cost V 3 bases and J 13 bases, with 14 bases left between them. This CDR3 is 12 amino acids long. The CDR3 coding sequence is TGTGCCAGCAGCTCCCAGGGACGGGAACAGCATTTT. Translating gives CASSSQGREQHF.

This clonotype has just a few counts. V is TRBV4-1 and J is TRBJ1-1; the match to TRBD1 covers 7 bases. CDR1 and CDR2 from the germline V gene are MGHRA and YSYEKL. The CDR3 has 14 residues. The V gene end was trimmed by 5 bases and the J gene end by 6 bases; junction bases not matched to a gene: 9. The CDR3 sequence is CASSLTGWGAEAFF. The CDR3 DNA is TGCGCCAGCAGCTTGACAGGGTGGGGGGCTGAAGCTTTCTTT.

This clonotype was counted ten times or more. The CDR3 DNA follows: TGTGCCAGCAGTGAAGTAGTAGCCGTCGGTGATACGCAGTATTTT. This translates into CASSEVVAVGDTQYF. This rearrangement joins TRBV6-1 to TRBJ2-3; no reliable D call. Germline V CDR1 and CDR2: MNHNS, SASEGT. CDR3 length: 15 residues. Trimming stripped 1 base from V and 6 bases from J, with 14 bases between.

This clonotype was counted ten times or more. The chain combines TRBV7-6 with TRBJ2-3, with 9 bases identical to TRBD2. This CDR3 is built from 16 residues. V lost 4 bases and J lost 2; bases outside the gene matches: 7. Germline V gene data show CDR1 as SGHVS and CDR2 as FNYEAQ. This chain's CDR3 is CASSSTLAGITDTQYF. In DNA, the CDR3 is TGTGCCAGCAGCTCCACACTAGCGGGTATCACAGATACGCAGTATTTT.

This clonotype was counted only a few times. V usage is TRBV6-2 or TRBV6-3 and J usage is TRBJ2-7; D is unclear. V dropped 4 bases and J dropped 3 bases, with 10 bases sitting between them. This CDR3 has 13 amino acids. From germline, CDR1 is MNHEY and CDR2 SVGEGT. This CDR3 reads CASSSGSHYEQYF. Written as DNA, the CDR3 is TGTGCCAGCAGTTCAGGCTCCCACTACGAGCAGTACTTC.

This clonotype has ten or more counts. This chain uses TRBV20-1 with TRBJ1-5; TRBD1 is a possible D gene (6 bases). The CDR3 has 15 residues. The germline CDR1 and CDR2 sequences are DFQATT and SNEGSKA (reference sequence). Trimming shortened V by 0 bases and J by 7 bases, and 16 bases separated the two germline ends. CDR3 DNA sequence: TGCAGTGCTAGAGATCCGGGGGGGGGGCGCCAGCCCCAGCATTTT. As protein: CSARDPGGGRQPQHF.